A selection of T cell receptor beta chains follows, all from one sample in a study of shared clonotypes between healthy human individuals. Libraries were prepared by immunoSEQ multiplex PCR; TCRdb keeps only in-frame clonotypes and omits some of them. The data show roughly 2.2 million clones, 85% to 95% seen once. The sequenced sample was naive CD4+ T cells from PBMCs. Receptors were obtained from a man aged 18 to 29 in good health. Some clones in this sample may be carry-over from other donors' samples. CDR3s include the opening cysteine and the closing phenylalanine or tryptophan. The D gene is left open where the match is weak. Only some rows state a clone size, as once, few, many or a class for expanded clones.

V gene,D gene,J gene,clone size,CDR3 protein,CDR3 DNA
TRBV18,TRBD2,TRBJ2-1,-,CASSPRRLAGGPHNEQFF,TGTGCCAGCTCACCACGGAGACTAGCGGGAGGGCCGCACAATGAGCAGTTCTTC
TRBV7-9,-,TRBJ1-1,-,CASSLVPAEAFF,TGTGCCAGCAGCTTAGTCCCCGCTGAAGCTTTCTTT
TRBV2,-,TRBJ1-1,once,CASKLTGNTEAFF,TGTGCCAGCAAACTTACAGGGAACACTGAAGCTTTCTTT
TRBV5-3,TRBD1,TRBJ2-7,once,CARSPGQGARYEQYF,TGTGCCAGAAGCCCCGGACAGGGGGCGCGGTACGAGCAGTACTTC
TRBV7-9,TRBD2,TRBJ2-7,-,CASSSPELAGGWEQYF,TGTGCCAGCAGCTCCCCCGAGCTAGCGGGAGGTTGGGAGCAGTACTTC
TRBV11-3,-,TRBJ2-5,-,CASSSGLETQYF,TGTGCCAGCAGCTCTGGGTTGGAGACCCAGTACTTC
TRBV5-1,-,TRBJ1-2,-,CASSVGYGSYGYTF,TGCGCCAGCAGCGTTGGGTACGGATCTTATGGCTACACCTTC
TRBV29-1,TRBD1,TRBJ1-2,-,CSVDVGTGGYTF,TGCAGCGTTGACGTTGGGACAGGAGGCTACACCTTC
TRBV14,TRBD1,TRBJ1-2,-,CASSQDRTGLDTNYGYTF,TGTGCCAGCAGCCAAGACCGGACAGGGCTAGACACTAACTATGGCTACACCTTC
TRBV6-5,-,TRBJ2-5,-,CASSPVGGETQYF,TGTGCCAGCAGCCCAGTGGGTGGAGAGACCCAGTACTTC
TRBV4-1,-,TRBJ2-3,-,CASSQAGLASTDTQYF,TGCGCCAGCAGCCAAGCTGGGCTAGCTAGCACAGATACGCAGTATTTT
TRBV5-1,-,TRBJ2-1,-,CASRRGINEQFF,TGCGCCAGCAGGAGGGGTATTAATGAGCAGTTCTTC
TRBV19,-,TRBJ2-2,-,CASSMRGSSPGELFF,TGTGCCAGTAGTATGAGGGGATCCTCCCCCGGGGAGCTGTTTTTT
TRBV4-3,TRBD1,TRBJ2-1,-,CASRRGTGVDNEQFF,TGCGCCAGCAGAAGGGGGACAGGGGTTGACAATGAGCAGTTCTTC
TRBV2,TRBD1,TRBJ1-1,-,CASSETGVTEAFF,TGTGCCAGCAGTGAAACAGGGGTGACTGAAGCTTTCTTT
TRBV28,-,TRBJ1-4,-,CASSLSGKYRTNEKLFF,TGTGCCAGCAGTTTATCGGGCAAATACAGGACTAATGAAAAACTGTTTTTT
TRBV2,TRBD2,TRBJ2-5,few,CASSGTSGANQETQYF,TGTGCCAGCAGTGGGACTAGCGGAGCTAACCAAGAGACCCAGTACTTC
TRBV28,-,TRBJ2-7,-,CASYSSFGGATYEQYF,TGTGCCAGCTACTCCTCCTTCGGGGGCGCAACCTACGAGCAGTACTTC
TRBV18,-,TRBJ2-5,-,CASSPPSQPETQYF,TGTGCCAGCTCACCACCGTCGCAGCCGGAGACCCAGTACTTC
TRBV7-9,TRBD2,TRBJ2-5,-,CASSLGTRLAGGVETQYF,TGTGCCAGCAGCTTAGGGACGAGACTAGCGGGAGGGGTGGAGACCCAGTACTTC
TRBV7-3,TRBD2,TRBJ2-1,-,CASSLEPSGSPEQFF,TGTGCCAGCAGTCTAGAGCCTAGCGGGAGTCCTGAGCAGTTCTTC
TRBV2,TRBD2,TRBJ2-1,-,CASRGLAGGYNEQFF,TGTGCCAGCAGGGGACTAGCGGGAGGGTACAATGAGCAGTTCTTC
TRBV7-6,-,TRBJ2-2,-,CASSLAGVGTGELFF,TGTGCCAGCAGCTTAGCGGGGGTCGGCACCGGGGAGCTGTTTTTT
TRBV30,-,TRBJ1-1,-,CAWREGAYPNTEAFF,TGTGCCTGGAGGGAGGGAGCGTATCCGAACACTGAAGCTTTCTTT
TRBV7-6,TRBD2,TRBJ2-7,-,CASSPRAGGLHEQYF,TGTGCCAGCAGCCCCCGGGCGGGAGGCCTCCACGAGCAGTACTTC
TRBV5-6,-,TRBJ2-2,-,CASSLSSEELFF,TGTGCCAGCAGCCTCTCCTCGGAGGAGCTGTTTTTT
TRBV28,TRBD1,TRBJ1-2,-,CASSDPATGSRVGYTF,TGTGCCAGCTCTGACCCCGCGACAGGGAGTCGGGTAGGCTACACCTTC
TRBV20-1,TRBD1,TRBJ1-2,-,CRAGTAYGYTF,TGCAGGGCCGGGACAGCCTATGGCTACACCTTC
TRBV19,-,TRBJ2-2,-,CASSIDRPRPGAGELFF,TGTGCCAGTAGTATAGATCGCCCACGGCCCGGGGCCGGGGAGCTGTTTTTT
TRBV28,-,TRBJ1-2,once,CASSYRANYGYTF,TGTGCCAGCAGCTACAGGGCTAACTATGGCTACACCTTC
TRBV7-6,-,TRBJ1-3,-,CASSLGSPSGNTIYF,TGTGCCAGCAGCTTAGGGTCTCCCTCTGGAAACACCATATATTTT
TRBV5-1,-,TRBJ1-1,-,CASSLGGANTEAFF,TGCGCCAGCAGCTTGGGTGGGGCAAACACTGAAGCTTTCTTT
TRBV5-1,TRBD1,TRBJ2-5,-,CASSGTGRTSQETQYF,TGCGCCAGCAGCGGGACAGGGCGCACATCCCAAGAGACCCAGTACTTC
TRBV19,-,TRBJ1-2,-,CASSIWGGDGYTF,TGTGCCAGTAGTATTTGGGGGGGTGATGGCTACACCTTC
TRBV9,-,TRBJ1-1,-,CASSVTVNTEAFF,TGTGCCAGCAGCGTTACAGTTAACACTGAAGCTTTCTTT
TRBV4-2,-,TRBJ1-2,few,CASSQDADSNYGYTF,TGTGCCAGCAGCCAAGATGCAGACTCCAACTATGGCTACACCTTC
TRBV11-2,TRBD2,TRBJ2-6,-,CASSLVGLADLSGANVLTF,TGTGCCAGCAGCTTAGTCGGACTAGCGGATCTCTCTGGGGCCAACGTCCTGACTTTC
TRBV5-1,-,TRBJ2-3,-,CASSWGVGTDTQYF,TGCGCCAGCAGCTGGGGGGTTGGCACAGATACGCAGTATTTT
TRBV19,-,TRBJ1-5,-,CASRTGVFSNQPQHF,TGTGCCAGTAGGACTGGGGTTTTCAGCAATCAGCCCCAGCATTTT
TRBV6-5,-,TRBJ1-1,-,CASSYSMFTGEAFF,TGTGCCAGCAGTTACTCGATGTTCACGGGTGAAGCTTTCTTT
TRBV29-1,-,TRBJ2-1,-,CSGGLQAVYNEQFF,TGCAGCGGCGGGCTTCAAGCAGTCTACAATGAGCAGTTCTTC
TRBV5-1,-,TRBJ1-2,-,CASSLARHDRGYGYTF,TGCGCCAGCAGCTTGGCCAGGCACGACAGAGGCTATGGCTACACCTTC
TRBV20-1,-,TRBJ2-7,-,CSARPGVEQYF,TGCAGTGCTAGACCGGGGGTCGAGCAGTACTTC
TRBV6-5,-,TRBJ2-1,-,CASSRNGEGGNEQFF,TGTGCCAGCAGTAGGAACGGGGAAGGGGGGAATGAGCAGTTCTTC
TRBV2,-,TRBJ1-3,-,CASSTPSVGTGNTIYF,-
TRBV7-2,-,TRBJ1-1,-,CASSLVPGVPEAFF,TGTGCCAGCAGCTTAGTGCCGGGGGTTCCTGAAGCTTTCTTT
TRBV28,TRBD1,TRBJ1-5,-,CASSPRLGQGSQPQHF,TGTGCCAGCAGTCCCCGCCTTGGACAGGGCAGTCAGCCCCAGCATTTT
TRBV9,-,TRBJ2-2,-,CASSPRTAGELFF,TGTGCCAGCAGCCCCAGGACAGCGGGGGAGCTGTTTTTT
TRBV5-1,-,TRBJ2-7,-,CASSLGMGEWSYEQYF,TGCGCCAGCAGCTTGGGAATGGGGGAGTGGTCCTACGAGCAGTACTTC
TRBV30,-,TRBJ2-3,-,CAWSTTHSTDTQYF,TGTGCCTGGAGTACGACTCACAGCACAGATACGCAGTATTTT
TRBV28,TRBD2,TRBJ2-1,-,CASSPAGYNEQFF,TGTGCCAGCAGTCCAGCGGGGTACAATGAGCAGTTCTTC
TRBV2,-,TRBJ1-1,-,CASSERRGRDTEAFF,TGTGCCAGCAGTGAAAGACGAGGGAGGGACACTGAAGCTTTCTTT
TRBV30,-,TRBJ1-5,few,CAWSNDSNQPQHF,TGTGCCTGGAGCAACGATAGCAATCAGCCCCAGCATTTT